This T cell receptor beta chain originates from a study of immune cell composition in non-small cell lung cancer. The CDR3 runs to 13 residues. CDR1 and CDR2 (germline): MNHEY, SMNVEV (reference sequence). V was pared by 2 bases and J by 5 bases, with 7 bases between. The repertoire was sequenced with immunoSEQ multiplex PCR; TCRdb's copy has only in-frame clones and lacks some. The data hold more than 1,500 clones, with over 75% observed a single time. This TCR came from a human donor with non-small cell lung cancer. The chain joins TRBV27 to TRBJ1-5, with unresolved D. The material sequenced was lung tumor tissue. The CDR3 reads CASSLNGDQPQHF. In DNA form, the CDR3 reads TGTGCCAGCAGTTTAAACGGAGATCAGCCCCAGCATTTT.